The clone carrying this TCR beta chain showed up just once. The data belong to a study of blood T cell repertoires in COVID-19. On the study more broadly: COVID-19 samples, acute and convalescent, were from the United States, Italy and Spain. The analysed material was cDNA or gDNA that came from T cells, B-cell-depleted T cells, or PBMCs.

Per the authors' pipeline: Amplification with reference gene primers provided the estimates of nucleated cell counts. Sequencing used immunoSEQ multiplex PCR; TCRdb keeps in-frame clones, though not all of them. The V and J calls and clone size were taken over from that table, and D and trimming were inferred from the DNA. The sample has 300,000 to 400,000 clones, more than 75% seen once. The sample comprised peripheral blood. This clonotype was obtained from a man in his fifties with active or convalescent COVID-19.

The DNA of the CDR3 is TGTGCCAGCAGCCCTGATGCTACACAGGGTGGAGAAAGCTACACCTTC. It codes for CASSPDATQGGESYTF. This chain joins TRBV9 and TRBJ1-2, with a possible D match to TRBD1 (6 bases). The CDR3 totals 16 residues. Per the germline V gene, CDR1 is SGDLS and CDR2 is YYNGEE. V shed 4 bases and J shed 9 bases, with 25 bases lying between them.